The following is a T cell receptor beta chain sequence with its context. As to time point: peripheral blood 6 weeks after treatment start. Per patient, between 1 and 8 samples were collected at pretreatment and on-treatment time points. This sample is part of a study of PD-L1 blockade in urothelial cancer. Background on the study: Atezolizumab therapy began for patients at some point between 2013 and 2015, dosed at 1,200 mg intravenously every 3 weeks. Blood underwent analysis 3 weeks (second dose) and 6 weeks after treatment began.

This CDR3 has 16 residues. Germline V gives CDR1 SGHRS, CDR2 YFSETQ. With 1 base removed from V and 8 bases from J, the gap between germline ends came to 18 bases. Measured with immunoSEQ multiplex PCR; TCRdb has only the in-frame clones, and not every one. In the table there are some 120,000 clones, 75% to 90% of which are singletons. This chain connects TRBV5-1 to TRBJ2-2, with D perhaps matching TRBD1 (7 bases). The sample consisted of PBMCs, taken around atezolizumab (anti-PD-L1) treatment. The source is a man aged 55 to 70 with urothelial cancer. This CDR3 reads CASSLIVTGTAGELFF. CDR3 DNA sequence: TGCGCCAGCAGCTTGATCGTGACAGGGACTGCTGGGGAGCTGTTTTTT.